The 18 T cell receptor beta chains below all came from one sample that was sequenced in a study of T cell repertoires in cytomegalovirus infection (dated by TCRdb to about 2019). The sequencing machine was an Illumina HiSeq 1500. The raw public data were reprocessed by TCRdb itself: fastp quality trimming at Q25, MiXCR clonotype calling, in-frame beta chains only. Rows with a matching CDR3 protein are joined into one entry that keeps the most common DNA and genes. The sample yields fewer than 300,000 distinct CDR3 sequences; about 25% were counted once. About 15% of the sample lies in the top ten. Sequenced material: PBMCs. These receptors originate from a human donor in good health (CMV status not recorded). Some clones in this sample may be carry-over from other donors' samples.

This clonotype was found a few times. The chain couples TRBV4-2 to TRBJ1-1; D is undetermined. Trimming cost V 7 bases and J 1 base, with 16 bases left between them. Looked up from germline, CDR1 is LGHNA and CDR2 is YNFKEQ. The CDR3 runs 15 residues. The CDR3 is CASTPGVIENTEAFF. The CDR3 nucleotides are TGTGCCAGCACCCCAGGAGTCATTGAGAACACTGAAGCTTTCTTT.

This clonotype was observed at least ten times. This chain links TRBV14 with TRBJ1-2; D may be TRBD1 (5 bases). This CDR3 region has 13 residues. Per the germline V gene, CDR1 is SGHDN and CDR2 is FVKESK. V shed 0 bases and J shed 8 bases, with 10 bases lying between them. CDR3 in amino acids: CASSQDAGFGYTF. DNA of the CDR3: TGTGCCAGCAGCCAAGATGCAGGGTTCGGCTACACCTTC.

The chain is built from TRBV28 and TRBJ2-1, with TRBD2 identical over 7 bases. With V trimmed by 7 bases and J by 0 bases, 9 bases remained unmatched. CDR1 is MDHEN and CDR2 is SYDVKM in the germline V gene. The CDR3 extends over 16 amino acids. CDR3 sequence reads: CASNVAGLPSYNEQFF. The DNA for the CDR3 is TGTGCCAGCAACGTAGCGGGCCTACCCTCCTACAATGAGCAGTTCTTC.

At least ten counts were recorded for this clonotype. The chain combines TRBV25-1 with TRBJ1-2; a possible D gene is TRBD1 (5 bases). Trimming shortened V by 2 bases and J by 9 bases, and 16 bases separated the two germline ends. The CDR3 runs 14 residues. Germline CDR1 MGHDK, CDR2 SYGVNS. CDR3 DNA sequence: TGTGCCAGCAGTGAACGAGGCGCCACAGGAAGCTACACCTTC. It specifies CASSERGATGSYTF.

This clonotype was counted a single time. The V and J genes are TRBV5-1 and TRBJ2-3; D uncertain. Germline loops: CDR1 SGHRS, CDR2 YFSETQ. The CDR3 totals 16 residues. The V gene lost 0 bases and the J gene lost 0 bases, with 11 bases spanning the gap. This CDR3 is CASSLEGRTSTDTQYF. The DNA of the CDR3 is TGCGCCAGCAGCTTGGAGGGAAGAACCAGCACAGATACGCAGTATTTT.

The chain couples TRBV2 to TRBJ2-7, with D maybe TRBD1 (5 bases). V lost 7 bases, J lost 6 bases, and 19 bases lay in between. The V gene's germline CDR1 is SNHLY and CDR2 FYNNEI. The CDR3 length is 14 residues. This chain's CDR3 is CASKDRADFIEQYF. CDR3 bases: TGTGCCAGCAAAGACAGAGCCGATTTCATCGAGCAGTACTTC.

The chain employs TRBV14 and TRBJ2-7, with D uncertain. Germline lookup yields CDR1 SGHDN and CDR2 FVKESK. The ends were cut back, 4 bases at V and 6 bases at J, with 22 bases in the middle. CDR3 length: 16 residues. The CDR3 protein is CASSPLGFTGRAEQYF. The DNA for the CDR3 is TGTGCCAGCAGCCCCCTTGGTTTCACCGGAAGGGCCGAGCAGTACTTC. Based on the CDR3 plus reference TRBV14 and TRBJ2-7, the full variable domain is EAGVTQFPSHSVIEKGQTVTLRCDPISGHDNLYWYRRVMGKEIKFLLHFVKESKQDESGMPNNRFLAERTGGTYSTLKVQPAELEDSGVYFCASSPLGFTGRAEQYFGPGTRLTVT.

The chain joins TRBV10-3 to TRBJ2-3, with D perhaps given as TRBD1 or TRBD2 (5 bases each). Germline CDR1 is ENHRY and CDR2 is SYGVKD. CDR3 length: 14 residues. With 2 bases removed from V and 2 bases from J, the gap between germline ends came to 8 bases. The CDR3 region is CAISERGSTDTQYF. CDR3 nucleotide sequence: TGTGCCATCAGTGAGCGGGGCTCCACAGATACGCAGTATTTT.

The J gene is TRBJ1-1, the V gene TRBV5-5; D possibly corresponds to TRBD1 (5 bases). Germline lookup yields CDR1 SGHKS and CDR2 YYEKEE (reference sequence). Deletions cut 2 bases from V and 4 bases from J, with 18 bases between. This CDR3 comprises 16 residues. CDR3 protein: CASSFRARGEATEAFF. CDR3 sequence (DNA): TGTGCCAGCAGCTTCCGGGCCCGGGGGGAGGCCACTGAAGCTTTCTTT. The whole variable domain, filled in from reference TRBV5-5 and TRBJ1-1, reads DAGVTQSPTHLIKTRGQQVTLRCSPISGHKSVSWYQQVLGQGPQFIFQYYEKEERGRGNFPDRFSARQFPNYSSELNVNALLLGDSALYLCASSFRARGEATEAFFGQGTRLTVV.

This clonotype was seen more than once but under ten times. The chain employs TRBV7-2 and TRBJ1-2; 9 bases are shared with TRBD1. V lost 3 bases and J lost 8; bases outside the gene matches: 10. CDR3 size: 15 residues. Germline V gene lookup returns CDR1 SGHTA and CDR2 FQGNSA. The CDR3 DNA sequence: TGTGCCAGCAGCTTCAACAGGGGGCGGAATGAGGGCTACACCTTC. Translation gives CASSFNRGRNEGYTF. Combining the CDR3 with reference TRBV7-2 and TRBJ1-2 gives the whole variable domain GAGVSQSPSNKVTEKGKDVELRCDPISGHTALYWYRQSLGQGLEFLIYFQGNSAPDKSGLPSDRFSAERTGGSVSTLTIQRTQQEDSAVYLCASSFNRGRNEGYTFGSGTRLTVV.

This clonotype was observed a handful of times. This chain links TRBV10-3 with TRBJ2-7; 7 positions match TRBD1. This CDR3 comprises 14 residues. V was clipped by 5 bases and J by 3 bases; unmatched bases: 7. CDR1 and CDR2 from the germline V gene are ENHRY and SYGVKD. Here the CDR3 reads CAISRTGVNYEQYF. In DNA, the CDR3 is TGTGCCATCAGTAGGACAGGAGTCAACTACGAGCAGTACTTC.

The chain couples TRBV15 to TRBJ2-1, with unresolved D. Deletions cut 5 bases from V and 8 bases from J, with 19 bases between. This CDR3 has 15 residues. Per germline, CDR1 LNHNV and CDR2 YYDKDF (reference sequence). Here the CDR3 DNA reads TGTGCCACCAGCGCCCGGGCCACGGGCGTCGATGAGCAGTTCTTC. This codes for CATSARATGVDEQFF. The full variable domain, in which reference TRBV15 and TRBJ2-1 provide the parts outside the CDR3, is DAMVIQNPRYQVTQFGKPVTLSCSQTLNHNVMYWYQQKSSQAPKLLFHYYDKDFNNEADTPDNFQSRRPNTSFCFLDIRSPGLGDTAMYLCATSARATGVDEQFFGPGTRLTVL.

This clonotype was recorded a few times. This chain links TRBV27 with TRBJ2-1; 7 nucleotides align to TRBD2. The V gene end was trimmed by 6 bases and the J gene end by 2 bases; junction bases not matched to a gene: 7. The CDR3 length is 15 residues. The germline gives CDR1 MNHEY, CDR2 SMNVEV (reference sequence). CDR3 region: CASSLSGAAYNEQFF. In DNA form, the CDR3 reads TGTGCCAGCAGCTTAAGCGGGGCAGCCTACAATGAGCAGTTCTTC.

Ten or more counts support this clonotype. This rearrangement joins TRBV5-4 to TRBJ2-7, with TRBD2 matching 10 bases. The CDR3 extends over 16 amino acids. CDR1 and CDR2 (germline): SGHNT, YYREEE (reference sequence). J was trimmed by 0 bases and V by 0 bases; bases with no gene match: 3. The CDR3 is CASSLAASGGSYEQYF. The CDR3 DNA follows: TGTGCCAGCAGCTTGGCTGCTAGCGGGGGCTCCTACGAGCAGTACTTC.

The V call is TRBV10-2, the J call TRBJ1-1; 8 bases agree with TRBD1. The CDR3 extends over 13 amino acids. V trimming: 6 bases; J trimming: 9 bases; junction bases outside the gene matches: 9. CDR1 is WSHSY, CDR2 SAAADI, per germline. The CDR3 DNA follows: TGCGCCAGCAGACTGGACAGGGTAAAGAAAGCTTTCTTT. This encodes CASRLDRVKKAFF.

This clonotype was detected only a few times. The CDR3 region has the DNA TGTGCCAGCAGTGAAGGAATAGCGGGAGGCATCACAGATACGCAGTATTTT. Its protein is CASSEGIAGGITDTQYF. The chain combines TRBV2 with TRBJ2-3; TRBD2 matches at 10 bases. The CDR3 loop spans 17 amino acids. With V trimmed by 1 base and J by 2 bases, 6 bases remained unmatched. The V gene's germline CDR1 is SNHLY and CDR2 FYNNEI.

In this sample, this clonotype turned up many times. The rearrangement links TRBV6-5 to TRBJ2-3, with TRBD1 as a possible D gene (5 bases). The germline V and J ends were trimmed by 0 bases and 2 bases, with 12 bases remaining between them. The CDR3 runs 16 residues. Germline-derived CDR1 and CDR2 are MNHEY and SVGAGI. CDR3 protein: CASSYSLGRATDTQYF. The CDR3 DNA sequence: TGTGCCAGCAGTTACTCACTCGGCAGGGCCACAGATACGCAGTATTTT.

The chain employs TRBV4-2 and TRBJ2-3, with TRBD2 as a possible D gene (6 bases). Trimming stripped 4 bases from V and 6 bases from J, with 11 bases between. CDR1 LGHNA and CDR2 YNFKEQ come from the germline V gene. The CDR3 runs to 13 residues. As DNA, the CDR3 is TGTGCCAGCAGCCTCCCGCTAGCGGATACGCAGTATTTT. Protein: CASSLPLADTQYF.